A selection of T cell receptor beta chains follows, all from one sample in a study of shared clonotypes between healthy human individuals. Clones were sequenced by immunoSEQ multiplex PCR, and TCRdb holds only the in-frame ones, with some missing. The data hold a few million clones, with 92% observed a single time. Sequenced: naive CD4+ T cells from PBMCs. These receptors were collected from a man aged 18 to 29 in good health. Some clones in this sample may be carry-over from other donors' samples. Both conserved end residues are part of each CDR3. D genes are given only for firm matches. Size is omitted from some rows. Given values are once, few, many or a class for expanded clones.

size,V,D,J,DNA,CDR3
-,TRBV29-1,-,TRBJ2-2,TGCAGCGTTGAACGGGAGAGGGACACCGGGGAGCTGTTTTTT,CSVERERDTGELFF
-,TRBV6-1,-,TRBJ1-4,TGTGCCAGCAATGACGGGCAACCTAATGAAAAACTGTTTTTT,CASNDGQPNEKLFF
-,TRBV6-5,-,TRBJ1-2,TGTGCCAGCAGTTACCCAGGGAATGGTGGCTACACCTTC,CASSYPGNGGYTF
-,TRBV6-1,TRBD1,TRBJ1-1,TGTGCCAGCAGTGCCAGGGGGCGCGACACTGAAGCTTTCTTT,CASSARGRDTEAFF
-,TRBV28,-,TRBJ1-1,TGTGCCAGCAGGGGCTTTCCGAACACTGAAGCTTTCTTT,CASRGFPNTEAFF
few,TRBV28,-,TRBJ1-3,TGTGCCAGCAGCAACAGCCCGACTGGAAACACCATATATTTT,CASSNSPTGNTIYF
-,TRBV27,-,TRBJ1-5,TGTGCCAGCAGTGAACAGCTTAGCAATCAGCCCCAGCATTTT,CASSEQLSNQPQHF
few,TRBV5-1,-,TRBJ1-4,TGCGCCAGCAGCTTGACAGCGAGGATTGAAAAACTGTTTTTT,CASSLTARIEKLFF
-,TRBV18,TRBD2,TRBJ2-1,TGTGCCAGCTCACCGACTAGCGGTTACAATGAGCAGTTCTTC,CASSPTSGYNEQFF
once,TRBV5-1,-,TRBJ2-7,TGCGCCAGCGGTCTCAGCGGCTTCTACGAGCAGTACTTC,CASGLSGFYEQYF
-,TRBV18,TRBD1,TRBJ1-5,TGTGCCAGCTCACCAGGGACAGGCAATCAGCCCCAGCATTTT,CASSPGTGNQPQHF
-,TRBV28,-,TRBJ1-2,TGTGCCAGCAGCCCTACAGGGCCGAACTATGGCTACACCTTC,CASSPTGPNYGYTF
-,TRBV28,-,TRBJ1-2,TGTGCCAGCAGTTTAAGTGTATATGGCTACACCTTC,CASSLSVYGYTF
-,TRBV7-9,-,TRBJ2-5,TGTGCCAGCAGCAAAATACAAGAGTCCCAGTACTTC,CASSKIQESQYF
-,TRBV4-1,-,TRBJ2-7,TGCGCCAGCAGCCAAGGTCTCCTCCTTAGGGTTTACGAGCAGTACTTC,CASSQGLLLRVYEQYF
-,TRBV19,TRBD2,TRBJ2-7,TGTGCCAGTAGTACTAGCGGGCCGTCCTACGAGCAGTACTTC,CASSTSGPSYEQYF
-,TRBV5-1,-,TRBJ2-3,TGCGCCAGCAGCTTGCTGCACCTCACAGATACGCAGTATTTT,CASSLLHLTDTQYF
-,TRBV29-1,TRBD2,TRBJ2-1,TGCAGCGTCGCCCCGTTGTTAGCGGGAGGTGAGCAGTTCTTC,CSVAPLLAGGEQFF
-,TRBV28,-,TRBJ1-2,TGTGCCAGCAGTTTAGCCGGGACGGCCAACTATGGCTACACCTTC,CASSLAGTANYGYTF
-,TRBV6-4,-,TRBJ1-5,TGTGCCAGCCCTCCGCCCGGGTTTTTTAGCAATCAGCCCCAGCATTTT,CASPPPGFFSNQPQHF
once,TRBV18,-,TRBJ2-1,TGTGCCAGCTCACCACCGGGTAGAAACAATGAGCAGTTCTTC,CASSPPGRNNEQFF
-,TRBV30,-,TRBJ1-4,TGTGCCTGGAGTGGCAGGGAAGAAAAACTGTTTTTT,CAWSGREEKLFF